Detailed here is one TCR beta chain. Its antigen has not been determined. Base-call qualities are not available, and no considerably larger clone is one nucleotide away. During the collection period, no immune events, such as infections, were documented for the healthy donors. Healthy-donor blood repertoires served as a training cohort to calibrate time-dependent variance in a beta-binomial model of T-cell clone differential abundance. The training cohort comprised about ten healthy donors, 3 female and 7 male. Donor ages ranged from 29 to 64 years, with an average of roughly 40 years. Whole blood, obtained from a commercial supplier, was collected from each healthy donor at three time points spaced roughly 14 days apart. For immunosequencing, genomic DNA was extracted from unsorted whole blood. The data stem from a study of identifying expanded T cells in peripheral blood (dated by TCRdb to about 2019). Study-wide context: Four technical replicates, made by sequencing separate aliquots from the same pool of genomic DNA, were compared pairwise.

On the study overall, not on this receptor specifically: Across all healthy donors, variance in clone template counts between approximately 2-week samples was found to increase significantly with total template count. Between technical replicates the binomial model flagged around 1.2 differentially abundant clones, whereas over roughly 2 weeks the binomial model flagged about 15 and over approximately four weeks around 20. Both the number of clones called differentially abundant and the false-positive rate were significantly reduced by the beta-binomial model across all healthy-donor time intervals. The authors expected that over much longer intervals, such as months to years, biological variance in healthy repertoires might increase even further.

TCRbeta CDR3 regions were profiled by bias-controlled multiplex PCR amplification of genomic DNA with the immunoSEQ Assay. Per the authors' processing: The absolute abundance of each unique TCRbeta CDR3 region was quantified after sequences were collapsed and filtered. Two models were used to test differential abundance: a binomial model (Fisher-equivalent) and a beta-binomial model that adds time-dependent variance fitted from healthy donors. Clones with fewer than 5 combined templates were excluded, and clones with Benjamini-Hochberg FDR below 0.01 were called differentially abundant. Beta-binomial variance was modeled as a function of total template count across the two samples using the form v = (b*log(k)+a)^2. Not all clones reach the TCRdb copy of this immuneACCESS table, which keeps in-frame sequences only. Checked studies attribute under half of the gap to unresolved V genes and leave the rest unexplained. V and J calls plus clone size are reproduced from that table; the DNA served to infer D and trimming. The sample table holds tens of thousands of clones, of which 84% were seen once. 15% to 20% of the sample is held by the ten biggest clonotypes.

In the germline V gene (reference sequence), CDR1 corresponds to MNHEY and CDR2 to SMNVEV. The CDR3 goes from the cysteine to the phenylalanine over 13 residues. Here the CDR3 DNA is all that survives: 39 bases in frame from base 1. Trimming takes 3 bases from V and 8 bases from J, and the germline ends sit 11 bases apart. Material: blood. The sequence joins TRBV27 to TRBJ2-1; a tentative D call is TRBD1 (6 bases match). The receptor was derived from a person aged 18-70 years in good health. For the CDR3, the sequence is CASSLHRVDEQFF. The DNA sequence reads TGTGCCAGCAGTTTGCACAGGGTCGATGAGCAGTTCTTC.